The rows below give T cell receptor beta chains drawn from one sample of a study of CD8 T cells in ankylosing spondylitis. TCRdb reanalysed the 5' RACE reads using MiXCR and keeps one entry per CDR3 protein. The sample holds fewer than 250,000 distinct CDR3 sequences, roughly 26% seen once. The sample taken for sequencing was blood, either unsorted or a sorted T cell fraction (not recorded which). These receptors were obtained from a male donor with ankylosing spondylitis or in good health (not recorded which). Each CDR3 is given with its conserved first and last residue. A D gene is named only where the DNA matches it firmly. Size values are once, few and many counts, or a class for expanded clones, and some rows have none.

j_call: TRBJ2-3
d_call: TRBD1
clone_size: few
v_call: TRBV29-1
cdr3_nt: TGCAGCGTTGCCCCGGGGACAGCGCAGTATTTT
cdr3_aa: CSVAPGTAQYF

j_call: TRBJ1-5
d_call: TRBD1
clone_size: many
v_call: TRBV5-5
cdr3_nt: TGTGCCAGCAGCTTGGGGACAGGGTATCAGCCCCAGCATTTT
cdr3_aa: CASSLGTGYQPQHF

j_call: TRBJ2-7
d_call: .
clone_size: many
v_call: TRBV7-2
cdr3_nt: TGTGCCAGCAGCCGAGCGCCGGGGGTCAACGAGCAGTACTTC
cdr3_aa: CASSRAPGVNEQYF

j_call: TRBJ1-1
d_call: .
clone_size: few
v_call: TRBV12-3/TRBV12-4
cdr3_nt: TGTGCCAGCAGTTTTAGGGGAGTACGATTCTTT
cdr3_aa: CASSFRGVRFF

j_call: TRBJ1-5
d_call: .
clone_size: .
v_call: TRBV29-1
cdr3_nt: TGCAGCGTTGGGGGATGGAATCAGCCCCAGCATTTT
cdr3_aa: CSVGGWNQPQHF

j_call: TRBJ2-1
d_call: TRBD2
clone_size: many
v_call: TRBV20-1
cdr3_nt: TGCAGTGCTTACCGACTAGCCAATGAGCAGTTCTTC
cdr3_aa: CSAYRLANEQFF

j_call: TRBJ1-1
d_call: TRBD1
clone_size: many
v_call: TRBV12-3/TRBV12-4
cdr3_nt: TGTGCCAGCAGTTCCACAGGGGGCAACACTGAAGCTTTCTTT
cdr3_aa: CASSSTGGNTEAFF

j_call: TRBJ2-7
d_call: TRBD1
clone_size: .
v_call: TRBV29-1
cdr3_nt: TGCAGCGTTAGCCTCGACAGGGCTCACTCCTACGAGCAGTACTTC
cdr3_aa: CSVSLDRAHSYEQYF

j_call: TRBJ2-7
d_call: .
clone_size: many
v_call: TRBV18
cdr3_nt: TGTGCCAGCTCCCCCGGTCAGTTGGAAGAGCAGTACTTC
cdr3_aa: CASSPGQLEEQYF

j_call: TRBJ2-1
d_call: .
clone_size: .
v_call: TRBV19
cdr3_nt: TGTGCCAGTAGTATAGCCGGCCCCCGCTCCTACAATGAGCAGTTCTTC
cdr3_aa: CASSIAGPRSYNEQFF

j_call: TRBJ2-7
d_call: .
clone_size: many
v_call: TRBV20-1
cdr3_nt: TGCAGTGCTAGAGCGGGCATCGCAGACTCCTACGAGCAGTACTTC
cdr3_aa: CSARAGIADSYEQYF

j_call: TRBJ2-1
d_call: TRBD2
clone_size: .
v_call: TRBV4-2
cdr3_nt: TGTGCCAGCAGCCAAGCCAGCGGGAGTTCCTACTCCTACAATGAGCAGTTCTTC
cdr3_aa: CASSQASGSSYSYNEQFF

j_call: TRBJ2-7
d_call: .
clone_size: .
v_call: TRBV29-1
cdr3_nt: TGCAGCGTGGCTAGTGGAATAAGCTCCTACGAGCAGTACTTC
cdr3_aa: CSVASGISSYEQYF

j_call: TRBJ1-2
d_call: .
clone_size: many
v_call: TRBV27
cdr3_nt: TGTGCCAGCAGTATCCCGGGGGGCGGAATCCAAGGCTACACCTTC
cdr3_aa: CASSIPGGGIQGYTF

j_call: TRBJ2-5
d_call: .
clone_size: many
v_call: TRBV7-7
cdr3_nt: TGTGCTAGCAGCAGGGACGGGTACCAAGAGACCCAGTACTTC
cdr3_aa: CASSRDGYQETQYF

j_call: TRBJ2-2
d_call: .
clone_size: .
v_call: TRBV12-3/TRBV12-4
cdr3_nt: TGTGCCAGCAGAGTAAGACAGGCGGGCACCGGGGAGCTGTTTTTT
cdr3_aa: CASRVRQAGTGELFF

j_call: TRBJ1-2
d_call: .
clone_size: .
v_call: TRBV29-1
cdr3_nt: TGCAGCGTTGAGCGGGGAAGCTATGGCTACACCTTC
cdr3_aa: CSVERGSYGYTF

j_call: TRBJ2-1
d_call: .
clone_size: few
v_call: TRBV20-1
cdr3_nt: TGCAGTGCTATTACTACCGGGACACCAACCCAATCCTACAATGAGCAGTTCTTC
cdr3_aa: CSAITTGTPTQSYNEQFF

j_call: TRBJ2-1
d_call: .
clone_size: .
v_call: TRBV18
cdr3_nt: TGTGCCAGCTCACCACCGGCGGGACTTTACAATGAGCAGTTCTTC
cdr3_aa: CASSPPAGLYNEQFF

j_call: TRBJ1-1
d_call: .
clone_size: few
v_call: TRBV29-1
cdr3_nt: TGCAGCGTTGCCCGCCTGAACACTGAAGCTTTCTTT
cdr3_aa: CSVARLNTEAFF

j_call: TRBJ1-1
d_call: .
clone_size: .
v_call: TRBV27
cdr3_nt: TGTGCCACCCTGCGTAACACTGAAGCTTTCTTT
cdr3_aa: CATLRNTEAFF

j_call: TRBJ1-4
d_call: .
clone_size: .
v_call: TRBV12-3/TRBV12-4
cdr3_nt: TGTGCCAGCAGCCAATCTCACAGGGAGGAGGAAAAACTGTTTTTT
cdr3_aa: CASSQSHREEEKLFF

j_call: TRBJ2-7
d_call: TRBD1
clone_size: many
v_call: TRBV20-1
cdr3_nt: TGCAGTGCTAGGGGCACAGGGGGCTCCTACGAGCAGTACTTC
cdr3_aa: CSARGTGGSYEQYF

j_call: TRBJ2-3
d_call: TRBD2
clone_size: many
v_call: TRBV12-3/TRBV12-4
cdr3_nt: TGTGCCAGCAGTGGGACTAGCGCTCCAGATACGCAGTATTTT
cdr3_aa: CASSGTSAPDTQYF

j_call: TRBJ1-3
d_call: .
clone_size: .
v_call: TRBV5-1
cdr3_nt: TGCGCCAGCGGGACGGCCTCTGGAAACACCATATATTTT
cdr3_aa: CASGTASGNTIYF

j_call: TRBJ1-4
d_call: .
clone_size: many
v_call: TRBV5-6
cdr3_nt: TGTGCCAGCAGCTTGGATTTCCGGGGGCGCCACGAAAAACTGTTTTTT
cdr3_aa: CASSLDFRGRHEKLFF

j_call: TRBJ2-3
d_call: TRBD2
clone_size: few
v_call: TRBV29-1
cdr3_nt: TGCAGCGGACTAGCGGGAGGATCCACAGATACGCAGTATTTT
cdr3_aa: CSGLAGGSTDTQYF

j_call: TRBJ1-2
d_call: .
clone_size: many
v_call: TRBV20-1
cdr3_nt: TGCAGTGCGGGGAACTATGGCTACACCTTC
cdr3_aa: CSAGNYGYTF

j_call: TRBJ2-1
d_call: TRBD2
clone_size: many
v_call: TRBV12-3/TRBV12-4
cdr3_nt: TGTGCCAGCAGTCCCCTGGGACTAGCGGGAGGGCTCTACAATGAGCAGTTCTTC
cdr3_aa: CASSPLGLAGGLYNEQFF

j_call: TRBJ2-3
d_call: TRBD2
clone_size: many
v_call: TRBV20-1
cdr3_nt: TGCAGTGCTGGAGCGGGGTGGCAGACTGGGACAGATACGCAGTATTTT
cdr3_aa: CSAGAGWQTGTDTQYF

j_call: TRBJ2-1
d_call: .
clone_size: .
v_call: TRBV29-1
cdr3_nt: TGCAGCGTGGAAGGGGGTCCAGGGCCGCCCTACAATGAGCAGTTCTTC
cdr3_aa: CSVEGGPGPPYNEQFF

j_call: TRBJ1-6
d_call: .
clone_size: many
v_call: TRBV5-1
cdr3_nt: TGCGCCAGCAGCTTGTCCGATAATTCACCCCTCCACTTT
cdr3_aa: CASSLSDNSPLHF

j_call: TRBJ2-7
d_call: .
clone_size: many
v_call: TRBV4-3
cdr3_nt: TGCGCCAGCAGCCCGGACAGTTCCGGCTCCTACGAGCAGTACTTC
cdr3_aa: CASSPDSSGSYEQYF

j_call: TRBJ2-7
d_call: TRBD2
clone_size: many
v_call: TRBV20-1
cdr3_nt: TGCAGTGCTCGACTAGCGGGAGAGGTGAACGACGAGCAGTACTTC
cdr3_aa: CSARLAGEVNDEQYF

j_call: TRBJ2-3
d_call: .
clone_size: many
v_call: TRBV5-1
cdr3_nt: TGCGCCAGCAGCTTGAGTGAATCAGATACGCAGTATTTT
cdr3_aa: CASSLSESDTQYF

j_call: TRBJ1-5
d_call: .
clone_size: few
v_call: TRBV20-1
cdr3_nt: TGCAGTGCTAGAGATCAAAGGCAGGGAGGAAATCAGCCCCAGCATTTT
cdr3_aa: CSARDQRQGGNQPQHF